The rows below give T cell receptor beta chains drawn from one sample of a study of CD8+CD57+ T cells in acquired aplastic anemia. TCRdb recomputed calls from the reads with MiXCR, one row per CDR3 protein. The data show under 250,000 distinct CDR3 sequences, with 30% to 35% seen just once and 0.95% to 1.2% held by the top ten. What was sequenced was sorted CD4+, CD8+, or CD8+CD57+ T cells (not recorded which) from PBMCs. The receptor source for this set is a human donor in good health, serving as a control. Each CDR3 is given with its conserved first and last residue. Fields, in order: J gene, clone size, V gene, CDR3 protein. Some rows have no size entry. The others give once, few or many, or a class for an expanded clone.

j_call: TRBJ2-7; clone_size: .; v_call: TRBV5-1; cdr3_aa: CASSLGDTRTYEQYF
j_call: TRBJ1-1; clone_size: .; v_call: TRBV15; cdr3_aa: CATRDSGSGTEAFF
j_call: TRBJ1-2; clone_size: many; v_call: TRBV20-1; cdr3_aa: CSARGSEGYTF
j_call: TRBJ1-1; clone_size: many; v_call: TRBV7-3; cdr3_aa: CASSLSAVNTEAFF
j_call: TRBJ2-1; clone_size: .; v_call: TRBV4-2; cdr3_aa: CASSLDQRGPYNEQFF
j_call: TRBJ1-6; clone_size: many; v_call: TRBV20-1; cdr3_aa: CSARYGGYNSPLHF
j_call: TRBJ2-7; clone_size: many; v_call: TRBV6-5; cdr3_aa: CASSYSSFGNYEQYF
j_call: TRBJ1-5; clone_size: few; v_call: TRBV6-2/TRBV6-3; cdr3_aa: CASSFGQGSQPQHF
j_call: TRBJ1-3; clone_size: .; v_call: TRBV6-5; cdr3_aa: CASSSKSGNTIYF
j_call: TRBJ1-5; clone_size: many; v_call: TRBV19; cdr3_aa: CASALIGGSNQPQHF
j_call: TRBJ1-1; clone_size: many; v_call: TRBV12-3/TRBV12-4; cdr3_aa: CASRHGQLGAEAFF
j_call: TRBJ2-7; clone_size: many; v_call: TRBV2; cdr3_aa: CASSVGRPLYEQYF
j_call: TRBJ1-4; clone_size: few; v_call: TRBV7-9; cdr3_aa: CASSPRITKPGSNEKLFF
j_call: TRBJ1-2; clone_size: few; v_call: TRBV6-1; cdr3_aa: CASSDLRDRNYGYTF
j_call: TRBJ2-5; clone_size: .; v_call: TRBV5-5; cdr3_aa: CASSSDGRETQYF
j_call: TRBJ1-2; clone_size: .; v_call: TRBV7-9; cdr3_aa: CASSQQGGANYGYTF
j_call: TRBJ1-4; clone_size: many; v_call: TRBV24-1; cdr3_aa: CATMDDRTPEKLFF
j_call: TRBJ1-5; clone_size: many; v_call: TRBV2; cdr3_aa: CASGRGRDNQPQHF
j_call: TRBJ2-2; clone_size: .; v_call: TRBV9; cdr3_aa: CASSPLTGGVTGELFF
j_call: TRBJ2-7; clone_size: .; v_call: TRBV25-1; cdr3_aa: CASRTPYEQYF
j_call: TRBJ2-2; clone_size: few; v_call: TRBV7-9; cdr3_aa: CASSPTGLPSGELFF
j_call: TRBJ2-5; clone_size: .; v_call: TRBV15; cdr3_aa: CATSRVPGDQETQYF
j_call: TRBJ1-2; clone_size: .; v_call: TRBV5-1; cdr3_aa: CASSSGQDGISYTF